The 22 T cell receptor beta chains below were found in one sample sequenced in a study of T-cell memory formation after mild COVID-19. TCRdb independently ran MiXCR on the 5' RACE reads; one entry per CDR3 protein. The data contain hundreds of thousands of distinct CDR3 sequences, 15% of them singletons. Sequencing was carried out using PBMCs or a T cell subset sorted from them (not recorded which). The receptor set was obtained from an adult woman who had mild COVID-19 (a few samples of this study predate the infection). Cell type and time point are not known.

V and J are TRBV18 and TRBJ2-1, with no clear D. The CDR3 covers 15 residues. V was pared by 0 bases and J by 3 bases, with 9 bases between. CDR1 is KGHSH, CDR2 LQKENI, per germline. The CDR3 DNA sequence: TGTGCCAGCTCACCACCCTCAATCGGCTACAATGAGCAGTTCTTC. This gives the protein CASSPPSIGYNEQFF. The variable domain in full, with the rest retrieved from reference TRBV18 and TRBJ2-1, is NAGVMQNPRHLVRRRGQEARLRCSPMKGHSHVYWYRQLPEEGLKFMVYLQKENIIDESGMPKERFSAEFPKEGPSILRIQQVVRGDSAAYFCASSPPSIGYNEQFFGPGTRLTVL.

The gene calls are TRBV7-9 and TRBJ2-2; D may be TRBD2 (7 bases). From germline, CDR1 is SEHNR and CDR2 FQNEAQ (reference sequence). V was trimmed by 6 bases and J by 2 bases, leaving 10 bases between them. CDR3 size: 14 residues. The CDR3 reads CASRAGQNTGELFF. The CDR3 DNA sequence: TGTGCCAGCAGAGCGGGACAAAACACCGGGGAGCTGTTTTTT.

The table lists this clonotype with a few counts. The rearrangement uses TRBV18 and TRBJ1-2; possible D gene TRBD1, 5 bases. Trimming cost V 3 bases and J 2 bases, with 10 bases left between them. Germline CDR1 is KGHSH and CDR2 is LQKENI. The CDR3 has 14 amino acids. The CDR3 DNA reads TGTGCCAGCTCACCGGCGACAGAGAACTATGGCTACACCTTC. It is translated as CASSPATENYGYTF.

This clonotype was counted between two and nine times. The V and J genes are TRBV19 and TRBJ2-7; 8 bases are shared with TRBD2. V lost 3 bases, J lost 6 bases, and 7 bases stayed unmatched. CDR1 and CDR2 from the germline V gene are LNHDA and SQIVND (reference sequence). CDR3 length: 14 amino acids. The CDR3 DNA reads TGTGCCAGTAGTATCCGGCTAGCGGGTTCCGAGCAGTACTTC. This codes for CASSIRLAGSEQYF.

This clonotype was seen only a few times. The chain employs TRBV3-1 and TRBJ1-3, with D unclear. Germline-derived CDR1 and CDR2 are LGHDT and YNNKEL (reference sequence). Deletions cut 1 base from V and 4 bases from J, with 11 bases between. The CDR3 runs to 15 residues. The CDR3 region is CASSQGSRGGNTIYF. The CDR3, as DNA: TGTGCCAGCAGCCAAGGCTCCCGAGGAGGAAACACCATATATTTT.

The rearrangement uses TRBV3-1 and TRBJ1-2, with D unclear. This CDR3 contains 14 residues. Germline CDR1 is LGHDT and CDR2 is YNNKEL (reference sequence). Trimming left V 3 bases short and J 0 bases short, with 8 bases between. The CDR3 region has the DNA TGTGCCAGCAGCCAGGGCACGCCTAACTATGGCTACACCTTC. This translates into CASSQGTPNYGYTF.

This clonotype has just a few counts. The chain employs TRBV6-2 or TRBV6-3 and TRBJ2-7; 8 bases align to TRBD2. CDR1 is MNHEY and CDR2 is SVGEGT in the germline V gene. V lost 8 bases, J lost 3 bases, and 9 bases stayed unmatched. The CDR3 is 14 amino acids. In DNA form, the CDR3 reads TGTGCCAGCCACGGGGCAAGCGGGAGCTACGAGCAGTACTTC. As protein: CASHGASGSYEQYF.

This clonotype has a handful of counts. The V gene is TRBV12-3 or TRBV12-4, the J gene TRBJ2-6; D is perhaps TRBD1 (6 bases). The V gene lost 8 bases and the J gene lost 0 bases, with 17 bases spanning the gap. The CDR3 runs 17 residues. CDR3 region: CASGSQTGLSGANVLTF. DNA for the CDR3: TGTGCCAGCGGCAGTCAGACAGGACTCTCTGGGGCCAACGTCCTGACTTTC.

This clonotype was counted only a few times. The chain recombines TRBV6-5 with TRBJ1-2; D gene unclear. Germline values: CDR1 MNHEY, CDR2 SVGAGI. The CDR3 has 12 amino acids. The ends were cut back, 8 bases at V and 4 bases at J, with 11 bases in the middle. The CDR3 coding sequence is TGTGCCAGCCGAGGTTTAGGCTATGGCTACACCTTC. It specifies CASRGLGYGYTF.

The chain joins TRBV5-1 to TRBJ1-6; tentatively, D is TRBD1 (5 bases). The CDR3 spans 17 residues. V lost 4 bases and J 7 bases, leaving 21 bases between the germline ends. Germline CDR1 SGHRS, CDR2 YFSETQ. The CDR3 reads CASSPPPGRVQNSPLHF. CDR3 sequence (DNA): TGCGCCAGCAGCCCCCCCCCGGGGCGCGTTCAGAATTCACCCCTCCACTTT.

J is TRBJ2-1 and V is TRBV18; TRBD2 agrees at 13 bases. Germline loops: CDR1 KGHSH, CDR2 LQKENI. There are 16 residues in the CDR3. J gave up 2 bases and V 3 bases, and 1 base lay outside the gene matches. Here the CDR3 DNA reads TGTGCCAGCTCACCCGGACTAGCGGGAGCCTACAATGAGCAGTTCTTC. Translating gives CASSPGLAGAYNEQFF.

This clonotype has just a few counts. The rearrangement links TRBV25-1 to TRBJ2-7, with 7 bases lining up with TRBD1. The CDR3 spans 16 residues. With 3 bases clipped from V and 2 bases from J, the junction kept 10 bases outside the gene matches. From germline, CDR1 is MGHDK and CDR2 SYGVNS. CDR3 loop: CASSDPHRGSTYEQYF. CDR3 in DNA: TGTGCCAGCAGTGACCCCCACAGGGGAAGCACCTACGAGCAGTACTTC.

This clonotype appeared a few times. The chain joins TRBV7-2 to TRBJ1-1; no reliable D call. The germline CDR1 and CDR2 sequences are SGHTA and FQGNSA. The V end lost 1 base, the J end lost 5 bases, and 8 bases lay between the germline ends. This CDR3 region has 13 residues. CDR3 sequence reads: CASSLVGFTEAFF. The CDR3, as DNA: TGTGCCAGCAGCTTAGTAGGGTTTACTGAAGCTTTCTTT.

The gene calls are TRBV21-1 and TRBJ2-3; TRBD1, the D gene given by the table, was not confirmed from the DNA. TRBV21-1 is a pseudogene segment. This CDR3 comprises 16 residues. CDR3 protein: CASSKGRGDAGGTQYF. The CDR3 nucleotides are TGTGCCAGCAGCAAAGGTCGCGGGGACGCAGGAGGTACGCAGTATTTT.

For the CDR3, the DNA is TGTGCCAGCTTGACTAGCGGGAACACCTACAATGAGCAGTTCTTC. Translation gives CASLTSGNTYNEQFF. This chain links TRBV7-2 with TRBJ2-1, with 11 bases fitting TRBD2. Germline CDR1 reads SGHTA; CDR2 reads FQGNSA. J lost 2 bases, V lost 8 bases, and 5 bases had no gene match. This CDR3 has 15 residues.

The CDR3 coding sequence is TGTGCCAGCAGCCAGGGGACAGGGGGCGGTCAAGAGACCCAGTACTTC. This codes for CASSQGTGGGQETQYF. The chain is built from TRBV4-2 and TRBJ2-5; 12 bases map to TRBD1. The junction had 4 bases not matched to a gene; V was cut back by 3 bases and J by 2 bases. This CDR3 has 16 residues. Germline V gene data show CDR1 as LGHNA and CDR2 as YNFKEQ.

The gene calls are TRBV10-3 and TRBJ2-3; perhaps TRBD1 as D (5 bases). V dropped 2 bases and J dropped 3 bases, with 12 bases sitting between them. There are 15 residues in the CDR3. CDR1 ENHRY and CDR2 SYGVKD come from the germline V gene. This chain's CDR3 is CAISELAGKTDTQYF. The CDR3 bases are TGTGCCATCAGTGAGCTGGCAGGGAAGACAGATACGCAGTATTTT.

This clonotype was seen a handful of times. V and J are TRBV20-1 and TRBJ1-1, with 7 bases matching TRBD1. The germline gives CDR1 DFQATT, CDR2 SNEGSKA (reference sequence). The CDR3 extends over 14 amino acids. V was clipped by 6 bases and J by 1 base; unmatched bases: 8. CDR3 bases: TGCAGTGCCGCGGGGGGGACAGCGAACACTGAAGCTTTCTTT. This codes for CSAAGGTANTEAFF.

CDR3 in DNA: TGTGCCAGCAGCCAGAGGACAGGGTCCTATAATTCACCCCTCCACTTT. This sequence encodes CASSQRTGSYNSPLHF. The rearrangement links TRBV3-1 to TRBJ1-6; 8 bases map to TRBD1. The length of the CDR3 is 16 residues. CDR1 and CDR2 (germline): LGHDT, YNNKEL (reference sequence). With 3 bases clipped from V and 1 base from J, the junction kept 2 bases outside the gene matches.

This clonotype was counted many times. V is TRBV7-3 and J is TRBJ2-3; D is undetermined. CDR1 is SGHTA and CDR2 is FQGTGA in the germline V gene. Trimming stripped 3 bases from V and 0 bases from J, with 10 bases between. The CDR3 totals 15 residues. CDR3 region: CASSFLGSSTDTQYF. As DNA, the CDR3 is TGTGCCAGCAGCTTTTTGGGGTCTAGCACAGATACGCAGTATTTT.

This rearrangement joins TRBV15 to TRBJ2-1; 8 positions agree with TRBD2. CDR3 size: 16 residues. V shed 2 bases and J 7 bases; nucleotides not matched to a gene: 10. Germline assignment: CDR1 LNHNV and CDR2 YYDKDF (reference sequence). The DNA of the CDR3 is TGTGCCACCAGCAGATACTCCGGGACTAGTATGAATGAGCAGTTCTTC. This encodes CATSRYSGTSMNEQFF. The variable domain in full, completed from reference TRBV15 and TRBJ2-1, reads DAMVIQNPRYQVTQFGKPVTLSCSQTLNHNVMYWYQQKSSQAPKLLFHYYDKDFNNEADTPDNFQSRRPNTSFCFLDIRSPGLGDTAMYLCATSRYSGTSMNEQFFGPGTRLTVL.

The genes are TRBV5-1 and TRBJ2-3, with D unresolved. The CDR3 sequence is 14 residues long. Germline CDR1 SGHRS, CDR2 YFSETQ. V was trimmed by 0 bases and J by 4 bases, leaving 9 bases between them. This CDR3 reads CASSLGLLADTQYF. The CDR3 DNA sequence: TGCGCCAGCAGCTTGGGCCTGTTGGCAGATACGCAGTATTTT. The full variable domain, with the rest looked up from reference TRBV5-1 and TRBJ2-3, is KAGVTQTPRYLIKTRGQQVTLSCSPISGHRSVSWYQQTPGQGLQFLFEYFSETQRNKGNFPGRFSGRQFSNSRSEMNVSTLELGDSALYLCASSLGLLADTQYFGPGTRLTVL.